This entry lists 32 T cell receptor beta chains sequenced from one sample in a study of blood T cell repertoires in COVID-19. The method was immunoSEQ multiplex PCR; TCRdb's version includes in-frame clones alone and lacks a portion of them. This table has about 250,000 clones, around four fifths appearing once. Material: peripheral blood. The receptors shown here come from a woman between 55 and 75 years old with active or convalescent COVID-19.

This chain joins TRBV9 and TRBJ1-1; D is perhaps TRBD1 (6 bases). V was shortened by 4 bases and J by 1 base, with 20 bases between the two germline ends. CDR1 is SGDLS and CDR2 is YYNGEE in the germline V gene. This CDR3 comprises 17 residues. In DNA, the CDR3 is TGTGCCAGCAGCCACCGGGGGGGGCGCTGGGAGAACACTGAAGCTTTCTTT. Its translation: CASSHRGGRWENTEAFF.

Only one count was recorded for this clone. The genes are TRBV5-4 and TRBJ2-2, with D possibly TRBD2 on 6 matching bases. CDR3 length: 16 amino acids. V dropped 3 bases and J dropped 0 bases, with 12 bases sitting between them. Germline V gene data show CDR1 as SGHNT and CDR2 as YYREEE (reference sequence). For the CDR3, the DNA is TGTGCCAGCAGCTCTCTCGGCGGGACGAACACCGGGGAGCTGTTTTTT. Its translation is CASSSLGGTNTGELFF.

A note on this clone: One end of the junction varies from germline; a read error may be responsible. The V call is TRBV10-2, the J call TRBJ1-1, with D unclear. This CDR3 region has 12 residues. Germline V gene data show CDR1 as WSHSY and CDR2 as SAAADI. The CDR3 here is CASRGLKTEAFF. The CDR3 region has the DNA TGCGCCAGCAGGGGCTTGAAAACTGAAGCTTTCTTT.

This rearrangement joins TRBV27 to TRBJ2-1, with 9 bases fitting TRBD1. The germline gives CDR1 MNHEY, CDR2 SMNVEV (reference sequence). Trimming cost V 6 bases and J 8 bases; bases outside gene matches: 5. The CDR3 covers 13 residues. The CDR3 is CASRITGGDEQFF. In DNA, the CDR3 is TGTGCCAGCAGGATTACAGGGGGCGATGAGCAGTTCTTC.

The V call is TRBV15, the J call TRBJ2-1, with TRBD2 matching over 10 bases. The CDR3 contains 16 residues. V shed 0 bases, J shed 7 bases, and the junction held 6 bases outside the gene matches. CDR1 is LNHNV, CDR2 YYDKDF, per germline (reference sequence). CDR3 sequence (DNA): TGTGCCACCAGCAGAGATACTAGCGGGGCGGGGAATGAGCAGTTCTTC. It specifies CATSRDTSGAGNEQFF.

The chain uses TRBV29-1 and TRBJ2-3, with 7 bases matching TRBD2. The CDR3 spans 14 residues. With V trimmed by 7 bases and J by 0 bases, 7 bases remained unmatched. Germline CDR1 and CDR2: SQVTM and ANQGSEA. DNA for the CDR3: TGCAGCGCCGCCGGGGGGAGTAGCACAGATACGCAGTATTTT. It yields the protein CSAAGGSSTDTQYF.

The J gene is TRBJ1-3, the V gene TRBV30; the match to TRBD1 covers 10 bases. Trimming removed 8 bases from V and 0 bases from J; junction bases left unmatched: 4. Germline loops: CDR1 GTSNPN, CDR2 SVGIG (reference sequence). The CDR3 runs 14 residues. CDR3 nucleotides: TGTGCCCAGGGACAGGGGAGCTCTGGAAACACCATATATTTT. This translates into CAQGQGSSGNTIYF. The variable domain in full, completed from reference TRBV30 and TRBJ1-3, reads SQTIHQWPATLVQPVGSPLSLECTVEGTSNPNLYWYRQAAGRGLQLLFYSVGIGQISSEVPQNLSASRPQDRQFILSSKKLLLSDSGFYLCAQGQGSSGNTIYFGEGSWLTVV.

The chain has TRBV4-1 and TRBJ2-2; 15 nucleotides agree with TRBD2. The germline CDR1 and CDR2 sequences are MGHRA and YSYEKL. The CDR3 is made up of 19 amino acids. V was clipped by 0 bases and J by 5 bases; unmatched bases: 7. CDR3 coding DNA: TGCGCCAGCAGCCAAGATCGGACTAGCGGGAGGGCCGGAACCGGGGAGCTGTTTTTT. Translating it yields CASSQDRTSGRAGTGELFF.

CDR3 bases: TGCAGCGTTGCGATGGGACAGGGTAGTCACGAGCAGTACTTC. Protein: CSVAMGQGSHEQYF. The chain couples TRBV29-1 to TRBJ2-7, with 9 nucleotides matching TRBD1. Trimming took 4 bases from V and 5 from J; bases not matched to a gene: 9. This CDR3 has 14 amino acids. CDR1 is SQVTM, CDR2 ANQGSEA, per germline.

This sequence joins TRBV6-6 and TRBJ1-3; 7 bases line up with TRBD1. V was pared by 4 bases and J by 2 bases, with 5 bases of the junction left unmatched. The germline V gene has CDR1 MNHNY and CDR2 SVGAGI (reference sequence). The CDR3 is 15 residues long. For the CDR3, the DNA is TGTGCCAGCAGTTCCTCCGGGACAGCTGGAAACACCATATATTTT. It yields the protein CASSSSGTAGNTIYF.

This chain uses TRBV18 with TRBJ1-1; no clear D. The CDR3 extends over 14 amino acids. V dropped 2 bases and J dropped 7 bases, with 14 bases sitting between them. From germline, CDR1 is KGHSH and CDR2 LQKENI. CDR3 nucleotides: TGTGCCAGCTCACCAGGTCTGGAGAGGATTGAAGCTTTCTTT. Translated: CASSPGLERIEAFF.

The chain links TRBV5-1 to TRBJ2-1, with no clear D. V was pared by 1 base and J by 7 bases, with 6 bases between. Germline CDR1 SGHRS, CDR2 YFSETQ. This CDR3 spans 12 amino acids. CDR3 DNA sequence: TGCGCCAGCAGCTTGAATAGTAATGAGCAGTTCTTC. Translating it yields CASSLNSNEQFF.

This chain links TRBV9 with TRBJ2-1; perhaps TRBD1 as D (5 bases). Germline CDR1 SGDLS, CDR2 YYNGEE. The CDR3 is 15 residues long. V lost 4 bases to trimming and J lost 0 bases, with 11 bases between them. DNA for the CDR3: TGTGCCAGCAGCCCTCGACAGAGCTCCTACAATGAGCAGTTCTTC. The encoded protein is CASSPRQSSYNEQFF.

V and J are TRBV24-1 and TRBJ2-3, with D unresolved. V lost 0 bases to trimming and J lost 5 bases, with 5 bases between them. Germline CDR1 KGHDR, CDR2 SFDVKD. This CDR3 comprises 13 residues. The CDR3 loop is CATSDLHRDTQYF. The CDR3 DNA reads TGTGCCACCAGTGATTTGCACAGAGATACGCAGTATTTT.

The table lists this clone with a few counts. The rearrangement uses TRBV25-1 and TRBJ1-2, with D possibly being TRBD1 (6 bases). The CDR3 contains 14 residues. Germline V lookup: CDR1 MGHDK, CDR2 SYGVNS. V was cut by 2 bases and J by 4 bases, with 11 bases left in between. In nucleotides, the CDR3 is TGTGCCAGCAGTGAAAGGGACAACTCCTATGGCTACACCTTC. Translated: CASSERDNSYGYTF.

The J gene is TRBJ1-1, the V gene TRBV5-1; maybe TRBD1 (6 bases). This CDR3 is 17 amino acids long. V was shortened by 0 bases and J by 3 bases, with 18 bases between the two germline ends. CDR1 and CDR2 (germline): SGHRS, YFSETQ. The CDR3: CASSLEVLSRGYTEAFF. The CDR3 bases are TGCGCCAGCAGCTTGGAGGTTTTGAGCAGGGGATACACTGAAGCTTTCTTT. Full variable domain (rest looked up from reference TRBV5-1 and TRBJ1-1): KAGVTQTPRYLIKTRGQQVTLSCSPISGHRSVSWYQQTPGQGLQFLFEYFSETQRNKGNFPGRFSGRQFSNSRSEMNVSTLELGDSALYLCASSLEVLSRGYTEAFFGQGTRLTVV.

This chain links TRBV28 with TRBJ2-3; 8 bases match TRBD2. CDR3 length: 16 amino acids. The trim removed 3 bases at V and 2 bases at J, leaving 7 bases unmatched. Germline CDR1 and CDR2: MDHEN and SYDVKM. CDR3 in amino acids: CASSFLLAGTTDTQYF. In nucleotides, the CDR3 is TGTGCCAGCAGTTTCCTCTTAGCGGGGACCACAGATACGCAGTATTTT.

The CDR3 protein is CASKLGQRAFF. CDR3 bases: TGTGCCAGCAAACTCGGACAGAGAGCTTTCTTT. The chain recombines TRBV28 with TRBJ1-1; possible D gene TRBD1, 6 bases. Per germline, CDR1 MDHEN and CDR2 SYDVKM. This CDR3 is 11 amino acids long. The V gene lost 7 bases and the J gene lost 10 bases, with 13 bases spanning the gap.

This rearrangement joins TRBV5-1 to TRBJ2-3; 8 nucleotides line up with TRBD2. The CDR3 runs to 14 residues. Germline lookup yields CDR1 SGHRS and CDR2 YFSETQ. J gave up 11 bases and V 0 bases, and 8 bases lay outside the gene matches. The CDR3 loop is CASSLAGGVLGQYF. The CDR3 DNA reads TGCGCCAGCAGCTTGGCCGGGGGGGTCTTAGGGCAGTATTTT. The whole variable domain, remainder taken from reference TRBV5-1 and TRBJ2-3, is KAGVTQTPRYLIKTRGQQVTLSCSPISGHRSVSWYQQTPGQGLQFLFEYFSETQRNKGNFPGRFSGRQFSNSRSEMNVSTLELGDSALYLCASSLAGGVLGQYFGPGTRLTVL.

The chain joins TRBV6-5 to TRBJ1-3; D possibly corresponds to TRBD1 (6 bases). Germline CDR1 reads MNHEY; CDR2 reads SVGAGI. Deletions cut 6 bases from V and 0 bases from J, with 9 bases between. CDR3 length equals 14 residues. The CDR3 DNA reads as TGTGCCAGCAGCTGGACAGCCTCTGGAAACACCATATATTTT. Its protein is CASSWTASGNTIYF.

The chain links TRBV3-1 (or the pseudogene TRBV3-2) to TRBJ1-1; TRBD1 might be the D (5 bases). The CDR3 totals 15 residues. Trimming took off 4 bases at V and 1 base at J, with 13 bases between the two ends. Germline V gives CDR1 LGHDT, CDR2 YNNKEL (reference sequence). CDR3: CASSRYLTGNTEAFF. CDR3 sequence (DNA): TGTGCCAGCAGCCGGTATCTAACAGGGAACACTGAAGCTTTCTTT.

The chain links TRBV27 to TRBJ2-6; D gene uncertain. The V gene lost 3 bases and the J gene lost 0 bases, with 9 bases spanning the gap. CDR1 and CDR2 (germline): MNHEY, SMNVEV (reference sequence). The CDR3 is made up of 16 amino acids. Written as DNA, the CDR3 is TGTGCCAGCAGTTTGGGCCGCCTCTCTGGGGCCAACGTCCTGACTTTC. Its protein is CASSLGRLSGANVLTF. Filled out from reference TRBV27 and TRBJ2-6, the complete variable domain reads EAQVTQNPRYLITVTGKKLTVTCSQNMNHEYMSWYRQDPGLGLRQIYYSMNVEVTDKGDVPEGYKVSRKEKRNFPLILESPSPNQTSLYFCASSLGRLSGANVLTFGAGSRLTVL.

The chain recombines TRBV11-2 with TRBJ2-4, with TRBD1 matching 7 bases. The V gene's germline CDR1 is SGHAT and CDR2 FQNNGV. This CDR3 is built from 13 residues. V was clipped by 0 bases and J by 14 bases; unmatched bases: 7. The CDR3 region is CASSLDWTGKKYF. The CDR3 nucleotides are TGTGCCAGCAGCTTAGATTGGACAGGAAAAAAGTACTTC.

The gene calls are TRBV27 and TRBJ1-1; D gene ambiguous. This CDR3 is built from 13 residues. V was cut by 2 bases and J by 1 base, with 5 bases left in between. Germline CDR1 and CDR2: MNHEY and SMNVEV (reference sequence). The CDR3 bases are TGTGCCAGCAGTTTACTTAGGAACACTGAAGCTTTCTTT. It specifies CASSLLRNTEAFF.

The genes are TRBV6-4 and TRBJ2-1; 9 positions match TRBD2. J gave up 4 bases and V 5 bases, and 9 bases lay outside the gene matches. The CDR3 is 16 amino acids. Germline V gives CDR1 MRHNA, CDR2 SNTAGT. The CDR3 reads CASSRGIAGEYNEQFF. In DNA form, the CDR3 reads TGTGCCAGCAGTCGGGGGATAGCGGGAGAGTACAATGAGCAGTTCTTC.

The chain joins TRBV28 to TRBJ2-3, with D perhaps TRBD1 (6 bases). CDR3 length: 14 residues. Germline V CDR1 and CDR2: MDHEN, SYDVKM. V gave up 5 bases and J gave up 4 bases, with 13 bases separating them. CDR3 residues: CASSRTDWADTQYF. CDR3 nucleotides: TGTGCCAGCAGTAGGACAGACTGGGCAGATACGCAGTATTTT. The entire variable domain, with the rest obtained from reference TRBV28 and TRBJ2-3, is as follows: DVKVTQSSRYLVKRTGEKVFLECVQDMDHENMFWYRQDPGLGLRLIYFSYDVKMKEKGDIPEGYSVSREKKERFSLILESASTNQTSMYLCASSRTDWADTQYFGPGTRLTVL.

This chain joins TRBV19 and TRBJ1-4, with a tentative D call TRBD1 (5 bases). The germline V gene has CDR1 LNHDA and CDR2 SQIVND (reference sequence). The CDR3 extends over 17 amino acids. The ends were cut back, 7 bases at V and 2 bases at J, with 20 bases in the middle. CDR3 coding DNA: TGTGCCAGTACCAAATTGGAGGGGTTCGGGACTAATGAAAAACTGTTTTTT. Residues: CASTKLEGFGTNEKLFF.

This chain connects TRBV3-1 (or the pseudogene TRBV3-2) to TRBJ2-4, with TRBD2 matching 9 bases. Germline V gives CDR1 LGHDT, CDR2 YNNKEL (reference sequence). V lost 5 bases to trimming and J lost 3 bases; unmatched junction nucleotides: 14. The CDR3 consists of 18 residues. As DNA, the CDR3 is TGTGCCAGCAGCTCCCGCAGGGATAGCGGGAGTTACAAAAACATTCAGTACTTC. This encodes CASSSRRDSGSYKNIQYF.

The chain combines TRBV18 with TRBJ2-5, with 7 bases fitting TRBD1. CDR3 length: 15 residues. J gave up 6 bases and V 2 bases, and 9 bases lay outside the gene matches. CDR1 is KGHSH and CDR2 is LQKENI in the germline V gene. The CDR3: CASSPKIDRAKTQYF. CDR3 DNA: TGTGCCAGCTCACCAAAAATTGACAGGGCGAAGACCCAGTACTTC.

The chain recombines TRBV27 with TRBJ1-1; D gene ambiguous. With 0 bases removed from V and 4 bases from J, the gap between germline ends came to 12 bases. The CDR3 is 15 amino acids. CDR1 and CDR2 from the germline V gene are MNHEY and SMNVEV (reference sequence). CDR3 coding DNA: TGTGCCAGCAGTTTATCCGCGGGGATCGGCACTGAAGCTTTCTTT. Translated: CASSLSAGIGTEAFF.

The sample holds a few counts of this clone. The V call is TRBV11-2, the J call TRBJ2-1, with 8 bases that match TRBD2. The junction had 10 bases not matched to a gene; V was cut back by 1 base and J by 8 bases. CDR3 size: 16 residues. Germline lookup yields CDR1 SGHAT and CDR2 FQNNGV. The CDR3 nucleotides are TGTGCCAGCAGCTTAGGGTGGCTAGCGGGCACTGATGAGCAGTTCTTC. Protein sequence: CASSLGWLAGTDEQFF.

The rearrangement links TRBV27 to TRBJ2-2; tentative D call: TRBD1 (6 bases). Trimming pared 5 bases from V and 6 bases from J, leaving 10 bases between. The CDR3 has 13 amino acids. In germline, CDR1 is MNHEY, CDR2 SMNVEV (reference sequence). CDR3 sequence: CASSVQGSGELFF. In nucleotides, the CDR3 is TGTGCCAGCAGTGTACAGGGCTCCGGGGAGCTGTTTTTT.